A selection of T cell receptor beta chains follows, all from one sample in a study of CD8 T cells in Susac syndrome. One entry per CDR3 protein results from TCRdb running MiXCR on the immunoSEQ multiplex PCR reads. The sample lists about 300,000 distinct CDR3 sequences, around 85% seen once, with 0.21% in the top ten. Input material: CD8+ T cells from PBMCs. The receptors here all came from a human donor with multiple sclerosis. Each CDR3 is given with its conserved first and last residue.

>14|TRBV20-1
CSARVGGFNYGYTF
>19|TRBV6-2/TRBV6-3
CASSHSLTGGFSATGELFF
>15|TRBV10-2
CASSESIWGLSEQFF
>16|TRBV2
CASSGGFQAGSYEQYF
>14|TRBV9
CASSEGLLGDTQYF
>17|TRBV7-9
CASSVRTSGSFYNEQFF
>13|TRBV20-1
CSVSAGGSYEQYF
>15|TRBV4-3
CASSQETYSQNIQYF
>17|TRBV20-1
CSARGSSGRASNNEQFF
>16|TRBV28
CASVLGRRLSYNEQFF
>13|TRBV21-1
CASSKEGCGELFF
>17|TRBV10-3
CAISETGASESYDGYTF
>17|TRBV6-1
CASSSIGRINSNQPQHF
>16|TRBV14
CASSPSLAGVTDTQYF
>14|TRBV5-6
CASTAGQGNNEQFF
>17|TRBV27
CASSLWKGPVTTGELFF
>14|TRBV5-6
CASSDAGTGRGYTF
>16|TRBV7-9
CASSPRGTKNYNEQFF
>14|TRBV12-3/TRBV12-4
CASSFGVGDSPLHF
>14|TRBV25-1
CASSENRGAHEQYF
>11|TRBV11-2
CASSLTEKLFF
>16|TRBV7-2
CASSLGLAGSYNEQFF
>18|TRBV28
CASSRLPGLAGSSYEQYF
>17|TRBV28
CASSPWASGEVQETQYF
>14|TRBV30
CAWSVLGANQPQHF
>16|TRBV14
CASSRQQLSGANVLTF
>15|TRBV20-1
CSASFPSLEYYGYTF
>14|TRBV20-1
CSAPSGSEHEKLFF
>16|TRBV9
CASSAPKGSSYNEQFF
>15|TRBV10-2
CASSMPGQNTDTQYF
>13|TRBV4-2
CASSQGEEGKLFF
>16|TRBV4-3
CASSQDRTGGGYGYTF
>12|TRBV20-1
CSAGTDGRPQHF
>16|TRBV4-3
CASSQQTSGIYNEQFF
>13|TRBV13
CASSMGPNNEQFF
>15|TRBV20-1
CSARPGTSDYNEQFF
>13|TRBV6-1
CASTVGRGSEAFF
>17|TRBV18
CASSPKGPGASGNTIYF
>16|TRBV7-8
CASSLGPQGMDAEAFF
>15|TRBV29-1
CSVEGGQAHSSEQYF
>13|TRBV30
CAWSEEPNYGYTF
>13|TRBV19
CAILKPNSNEQFF
>14|TRBV27
CASYWTGSTDTQYF